The subject of this entry is one T cell receptor beta chain. V shed 0 bases and J shed 1 base, with 9 bases lying between them. The CDR3 sequence is 15 residues long. Germline CDR1 is MNHEY and CDR2 is SMNVEV (reference sequence). This record comes from a study of shared clonotypes between healthy human individuals. Naive CD8 cells comprised CD45RO-negative, CCR7-positively selected cells, excluding terminally differentiated effector memory CD45RA+ cells. Generated by immunoSEQ multiplex PCR, the TCRdb table keeps only in-frame clones and is missing some. The data hold about 800,000 clones, with 95% to 97% observed a single time.

This receptor was obtained from a man aged 25-45 years in good health. Input material: naive CD8+ T cells sorted from blood. This chain joins TRBV27 and TRBJ1-2, with D possibly matching TRBD1 (6 bases). CDR3: CASSLSGTLNYGYTF. As DNA, the CDR3 is TGTGCCAGCAGTTTATCCGGGACACTTAACTATGGCTACACCTTC.